These 13 T cell receptor beta chains originate from one sample sequenced in a study of T cell repertoires in ileal Crohn's disease. Time point in this sample: neoterminal ileum biopsy at postoperative endoscopy, about 6 months after surgery. The assay was immunoSEQ multiplex PCR, and TCRdb's table has in-frame clones only and misses some. The profile shows almost 15,000 clones, 60% to 85% of them singletons. The sequenced sample consisted of ileal tissue. The receptors derive from an adult with Crohn's disease.

This rearrangement joins TRBV10-3 to TRBJ1-6; D unresolved. CDR1 is ENHRY, CDR2 SYGVKD, per germline. Trimming shortened V by 3 bases and J by 6 bases, and 12 bases separated the two germline ends. This CDR3 is built from 15 residues. The CDR3 DNA sequence: TGTGCCATCAGTGACCCCGGGAGAGGTAATTCACCCCTCCACTTT. This encodes CAISDPGRGNSPLHF.

The CDR3, as DNA: TGTGCCAGCAGTTTATCGAGGGATAGGCGGGAGCCCGGGGAGCTGTTTTTT. Translating it yields CASSLSRDRREPGELFF. The chain recombines TRBV27 with TRBJ2-2; TRBD2 matches 7 bases. J lost 6 bases, V lost 0 bases, and 10 bases had no gene match. The CDR3 sequence is 17 residues long. Per germline, CDR1 MNHEY and CDR2 SMNVEV (reference sequence).

The chain links TRBV14 to TRBJ1-5; 9 bases match TRBD1. With 3 bases clipped from V and 2 bases from J, the junction kept 5 bases outside the gene matches. The CDR3 totals 16 residues. CDR1 is SGHDN and CDR2 is FVKESK in the germline V gene. The DNA of the CDR3 is TGTGCCAGCAGCCAGGGGACAGGGTTAGGCAATCAGCCCCAGCATTTT. It specifies CASSQGTGLGNQPQHF.

This rearrangement joins TRBV2 to TRBJ1-4; D remains ambiguous. V lost 2 bases to trimming and J lost 8 bases, with 3 bases between them. Germline CDR1 reads SNHLY; CDR2 reads FYNNEI. The CDR3 sequence is 11 residues long. The CDR3 DNA reads TGTGCCAGCAGTGAATTGGAAAAACTGTTTTTT. Translation: CASSELEKLFF. Variable domain in full (rest from reference TRBV2 and TRBJ1-4): EPEVTQTPSHQVTQMGQEVILRCVPISNHLYFYWYRQILGQKVEFLVSFYNNEISEKSEIFDDQFSVERPDGSNFTLKIRSTKLEDSAMYFCASSELEKLFFGSGTQLSVL.

J is TRBJ2-2 and V is TRBV9; D possibly uses TRBD1 or TRBD2 (5 bases each). V gave up 0 bases and J gave up 2 bases, with 20 bases separating them. Germline V gives CDR1 SGDLS, CDR2 YYNGEE. This CDR3 spans 19 amino acids. CDR3 DNA: TGTGCCAGCAGCGTAGCTTCGAGCGCCGGGGCCGGAAACACCGGGGAGCTGTTTTTT. Translated, it gives CASSVASSAGAGNTGELFF.

Here the CDR3 DNA reads TGTGCCAGCAGCTCCAGCACAGATACGCAGTATTTT. This translates into CASSSSTDTQYF. The chain has TRBV11-2 and TRBJ2-3; D remains ambiguous. Trimming stripped 4 bases from V and 0 bases from J, with 2 bases between. This CDR3 comprises 12 residues. The germline gives CDR1 SGHAT, CDR2 FQNNGV.

This chain joins TRBV5-3 and TRBJ1-5, with D unresolved. TRBV5-3 falls under the ORF class, with uncertain function. Trimming left V 10 bases short and J 2 bases short, with 13 bases between. The CDR3 consists of 13 residues. The CDR3 region is CAGPTSRNQPQHF. The CDR3 nucleotides are TGTGCCGGCCCCACGAGCCGCAATCAGCCCCAGCATTTT.

The chain combines TRBV7-2 with TRBJ1-5; D perhaps matches TRBD1 (6 bases). Germline V gene data show CDR1 as SGHTA and CDR2 as FQGNSA. Trimming took 5 bases from V and 2 from J, leaving 7 bases between them. This CDR3 is 13 amino acids long. The DNA of the CDR3 is TGTGCCAGCAGCCGACAGGGCAATCAGCCCCAGCATTTT. Its translation: CASSRQGNQPQHF. Full variable domain (rest looked up from reference TRBV7-2 and TRBJ1-5): GAGVSQSPSNKVTEKGKDVELRCDPISGHTALYWYRQSLGQGLEFLIYFQGNSAPDKSGLPSDRFSAERTGGSVSTLTIQRTQQEDSAVYLCASSRQGNQPQHFGDGTRLSIL.

The CDR3 DNA sequence: TGTGCCAGCAGCAGAGCGGGGGGAAGCACAGATACGCAGTATTTT. As protein: CASSRAGGSTDTQYF. V usage is TRBV11-1 and J usage is TRBJ2-3; TRBD2 agrees at 9 bases. J was trimmed by 0 bases and V by 5 bases; bases with no gene match: 3. Germline loops: CDR1 SGHAT, CDR2 FQDESV (reference sequence). The CDR3 contains 15 residues. Together with reference TRBV11-1 and TRBJ2-3, the CDR3 gives the full variable domain: EAEVAQSPRYKITEKSQAVAFWCDPISGHATLYWYRQILGQGPELLVQFQDESVVDDSQLPKDRFSAERLKGVDSTLKIQPAELGDSAMYLCASSRAGGSTDTQYFGPGTRLTVL.

The V and J genes are TRBV2 and TRBJ2-5; 9 bases are a match to TRBD1. This CDR3 is built from 17 residues. Per the germline V gene, CDR1 is SNHLY and CDR2 is FYNNEI. V lost 4 bases, J lost 5 bases, and 14 bases stayed unmatched. The CDR3 DNA reads TGTGCCAGCAGTGGTTACCGGGACAGGGTCCCAGGGGAGACCCAGTACTTC. It yields the protein CASSGYRDRVPGETQYF.

The chain carries TRBV19 and TRBJ1-2; TRBD1 might be the D (6 bases). The CDR3 spans 14 residues. With 4 bases removed from V and 8 bases from J, the gap between germline ends came to 17 bases. Germline CDR1 and CDR2: LNHDA and SQIVND (reference sequence). The CDR3 spells CASSKTGLFQGYTF. The CDR3 nucleotides read TGTGCCAGTAGTAAGACAGGACTGTTTCAGGGCTACACCTTC.

This clone was detected only a few times. This chain uses TRBV5-6 with TRBJ2-2; 10 nucleotides align to TRBD1. The CDR3 is made up of 14 amino acids. Looked up from germline, CDR1 is SGHDT and CDR2 is YYEEEE. Losses at the gene ends were 4 bases for V and 6 bases for J; bases not matched to a gene: 3. In DNA, the CDR3 is TGTGCCAGCAGCGGGACAGGGGTCCCCGGGGAGCTGTTTTTT. It specifies CASSGTGVPGELFF.

This CDR3 reads CASSGGNEQYF. CDR3 sequence (DNA): TGCGCCAGCAGCGGGGGGAACGAGCAGTACTTC. The chain carries TRBV5-1 and TRBJ2-7, with D possibly being TRBD2 (6 bases). CDR3 size: 11 residues. Germline assignment: CDR1 SGHRS and CDR2 YFSETQ. Trimming cost V 4 bases and J 5 bases, with 7 bases left between them. Full variable domain (outside the CDR3, taken from reference TRBV5-1 and TRBJ2-7): KAGVTQTPRYLIKTRGQQVTLSCSPISGHRSVSWYQQTPGQGLQFLFEYFSETQRNKGNFPGRFSGRQFSNSRSEMNVSTLELGDSALYLCASSGGNEQYFGPGTRLTVT.